This entry describes one TCR beta chain. TCRdb's copy holds only in-frame clones and misses some; the assay was immunoSEQ multiplex PCR. The top ten clones hold 1.5% of a sample with over 250,000 clones, around 87% of them seen once. The record originates from a study of blood T cell repertoires in COVID-19. The CDR3 has 14 residues. Looked up from germline, CDR1 is SNHLY and CDR2 is FYNNEI. J lost 3 bases, V lost 6 bases, and 5 bases had no gene match. This TCR was recovered from a woman between 40 and 55 years old who had recovered from COVID-19. Sequencing used peripheral blood. The chain links TRBV2 to TRBJ2-5; 9 bases are shared with TRBD1. The CDR3 loop is CASSRDRAEETQYF. In nucleotides, the CDR3 is TGTGCCAGCAGCCGGGACAGGGCGGAAGAGACCCAGTACTTC.